The rows below give T cell receptor beta chains drawn from one sample of a study of T cell responses to AZD1222 COVID-19 vaccine. The table came from immunoSEQ multiplex PCR; TCRdb's copy has only in-frame clones and leaves some out. This table holds some 200,000 clones, more than 85% found once. Sequenced here: peripheral blood, sampled on day 0 of AZD1222 vaccination. The receptors originated from an adult in good health. Both conserved end residues are part of each CDR3. The D gene is left open where the match is weak. Not all rows give a size; the values are once, few, many and, for expanded clones, a class.

size	D	J	V	DNA	CDR3
-	-	TRBJ2-4	TRBV6-6	TGTGCCAGCAGTTACGACGGTGGAGCCAAAAACATTCAGTACTTC	CASSYDGGAKNIQYF
-	-	TRBJ1-2	TRBV18	TGTGCCAGCTCAACGAACAGGGAAGCTAACTATGGCTACACCTTC	CASSTNREANYGYTF
-	-	TRBJ1-2	TRBV9	TGTGCCAGCAGCGTGAACAGTCAAAGTGGCTACACCTTC	CASSVNSQSGYTF
-	TRBD2	TRBJ2-7	TRBV20-1	TGCAGTGCTAGTCTAGCGGAAAGCTCCTACGAGCAGTACTTC	CSASLAESSYEQYF
-	TRBD1	TRBJ1-2	TRBV6-4	TGTGCCAGCAGTGACCACGGGACAGGGGCTGGCTACACCTTC	CASSDHGTGAGYTF
-	-	TRBJ2-7	TRBV5-8	TGTGCCAGCACCGAAATAACAGGGTTCCCCTCCTACGAGCAGTACTTC	CASTEITGFPSYEQYF
-	TRBD2	TRBJ2-7	TRBV6-2/TRBV6-3	TGTGCCAGCAGTGGGACTAGCGGGTCCCACGAGCAGTACTTC	CASSGTSGSHEQYF
-	-	TRBJ2-7	TRBV5-4	TGTGCCAGCAGCTTGTATCGCGACAGTTACGAGCAGTACTTC	CASSLYRDSYEQYF
-	-	TRBJ1-2	TRBV5-4	TGTGCCAGCAGCAGTCAGGGAAGGAGCTATGGCTACACCTTC	CASSSQGRSYGYTF
-	-	TRBJ1-3	TRBV4-1	TGCGCCAGCAGCCCGGGGGCGGCAGCTGGAAACACCATATATTTT	CASSPGAAAGNTIYF
-	TRBD1	TRBJ1-2	TRBV5-1	TGCGCCAGCAGCCCGGAGGGGACAGGGTCAACTGGCTACACCTTC	CASSPEGTGSTGYTF
-	-	TRBJ1-3	TRBV19	TGTGCCAGTAGTATAGGGGCAGACTCTGGAAACACCATATATTTT	CASSIGADSGNTIYF
-	TRBD2	TRBJ2-1	TRBV19	TGTGCCAGTAGGATCGGGGGGGCCTCTTACAATGAGCAGTTCTTC	CASRIGGASYNEQFF
-	TRBD2	TRBJ2-3	TRBV11-3	TGTGCCAGCAGCTTAGGACTAGCGGAAACAGATACGCAGTATTTT	CASSLGLAETDTQYF
-	-	TRBJ1-3	TRBV12-3/TRBV12-4	TGTGCCAGCAGTTTACTCTCGAACACCATATATTTT	CASSLLSNTIYF
-	-	TRBJ1-1	TRBV6-5	TGTGCCAGCAGTACCTCAAGGAACACTGAAGCTTTCTTT	CASSTSRNTEAFF
once	TRBD1	TRBJ2-7	TRBV2	TGTGCCAGCAGTATCAGGGGGTTAACGTGGGAACACAGCTCCTACGAGCAGTACTTC	CASSIRGLTWEHSSYEQYF
-	-	TRBJ1-2	TRBV11-1	TGTGCCAGCAGCTTAGGCACAGGGTCGAACTATGGCTACACCTTC	CASSLGTGSNYGYTF
-	TRBD1	TRBJ2-2	TRBV5-1	TGCGCCAGCAGCTTGGTGGGGGACAGCCGGAACACCGGGGAGCTGTTTTTT	CASSLVGDSRNTGELFF
-	TRBD1	TRBJ1-1	TRBV6-5	TGTGCCAGCAGGGCGGACAGGCTCGTTGAAGCTTTCTTT	CASRADRLVEAFF
-	TRBD1	TRBJ1-2	TRBV5-1	TGCGCCAGCAGCTCCGCCGGGACAGATGAACCTTATGGCTACACCTTC	CASSSAGTDEPYGYTF
-	-	TRBJ1-5	TRBV19	TGTGCCAGTAGTTCCGACCCGAGTGGCAATCAGCCCCAGCATTTT	CASSSDPSGNQPQHF
-	-	TRBJ1-1	TRBV10-3	TGTGCCATCAGTCGAACAGGGTTGAACACTGAAGCTTTCTTT	CAISRTGLNTEAFF
-	TRBD1	TRBJ2-7	TRBV3-1/TRBV3-2	TGTGCCAGCAGCCACCGGGACAGAGCCTACGAGCAGTACTTC	CASSHRDRAYEQYF
-	TRBD1	TRBJ2-6	TRBV14	TGTGCCAGCAGAACAGGGGGCTCTGGGGCCAACGTCCTGACTTTC	CASRTGGSGANVLTF
-	-	TRBJ2-1	TRBV5-1	TGCGCCAGCAGCCGGTCGGACGGTTTCTATGAGCAGTTCTTC	CASSRSDGFYEQFF
-	-	TRBJ1-2	TRBV27	TGTGCCAGCAAGGGGTATCGGTCCTATGGCTACACCTTC	CASKGYRSYGYTF
-	TRBD1	TRBJ2-7	TRBV25-1	TGTGCCAGCACCGGGGACAGCGGTTACTACGAGCAGTACTTC	CASTGDSGYYEQYF
-	-	TRBJ1-2	TRBV4-1	TGCGCCAGCAGCCAAGCCGACTCTCAGCTTTATGGCTACACCTTC	CASSQADSQLYGYTF